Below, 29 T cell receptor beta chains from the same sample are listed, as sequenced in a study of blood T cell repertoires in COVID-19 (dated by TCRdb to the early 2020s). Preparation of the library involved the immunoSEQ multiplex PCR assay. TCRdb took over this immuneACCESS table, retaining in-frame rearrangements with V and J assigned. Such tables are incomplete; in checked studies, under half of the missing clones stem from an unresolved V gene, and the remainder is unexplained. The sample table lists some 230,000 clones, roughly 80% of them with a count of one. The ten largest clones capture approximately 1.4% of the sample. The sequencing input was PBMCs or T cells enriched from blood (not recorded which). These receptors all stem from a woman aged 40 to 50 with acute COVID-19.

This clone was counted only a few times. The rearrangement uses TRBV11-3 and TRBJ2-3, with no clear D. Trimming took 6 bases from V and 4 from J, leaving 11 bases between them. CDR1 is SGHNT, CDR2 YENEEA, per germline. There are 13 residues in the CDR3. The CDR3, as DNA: TGTGCCAGCAGTCACTCTAGTGCAGATACGCAGTATTTT. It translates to CASSHSSADTQYF.

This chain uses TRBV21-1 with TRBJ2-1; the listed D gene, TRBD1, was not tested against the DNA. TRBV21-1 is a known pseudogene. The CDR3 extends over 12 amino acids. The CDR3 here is CASGQVLGEQFF. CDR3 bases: TGTGCCAGCGGCCAGGTGCTGGGTGAGCAGTTCTTC.

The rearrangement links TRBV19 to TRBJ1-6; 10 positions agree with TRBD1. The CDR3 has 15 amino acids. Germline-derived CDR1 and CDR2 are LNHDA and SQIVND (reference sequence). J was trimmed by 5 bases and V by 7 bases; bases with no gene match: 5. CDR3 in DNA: TGTGCCAGTAAGTGGGACAGGGGCGATAATTCACCCCTCCACTTT. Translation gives CASKWDRGDNSPLHF.

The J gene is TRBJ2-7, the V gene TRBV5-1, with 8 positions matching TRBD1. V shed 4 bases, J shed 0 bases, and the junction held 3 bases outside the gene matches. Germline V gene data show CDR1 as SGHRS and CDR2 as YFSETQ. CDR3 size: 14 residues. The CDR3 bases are TGCGCCAGCAGCCCCGGGACAGGCTCCTACGAGCAGTACTTC. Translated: CASSPGTGSYEQYF.

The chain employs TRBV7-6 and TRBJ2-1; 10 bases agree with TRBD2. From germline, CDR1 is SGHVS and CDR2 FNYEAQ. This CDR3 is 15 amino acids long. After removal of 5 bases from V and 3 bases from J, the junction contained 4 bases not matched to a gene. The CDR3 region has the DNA TGTGCCAGCAGCCTCCGGACTAGCGGCTACAATGAGCAGTTCTTC. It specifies CASSLRTSGYNEQFF.

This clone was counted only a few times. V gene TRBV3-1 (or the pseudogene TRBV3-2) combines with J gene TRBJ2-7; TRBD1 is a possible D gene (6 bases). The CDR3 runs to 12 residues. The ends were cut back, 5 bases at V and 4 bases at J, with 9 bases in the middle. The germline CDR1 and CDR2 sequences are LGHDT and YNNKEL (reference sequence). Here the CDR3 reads CASSARGYEQYF. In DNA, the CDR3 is TGTGCCAGCAGCGCCAGGGGATACGAGCAGTACTTC.

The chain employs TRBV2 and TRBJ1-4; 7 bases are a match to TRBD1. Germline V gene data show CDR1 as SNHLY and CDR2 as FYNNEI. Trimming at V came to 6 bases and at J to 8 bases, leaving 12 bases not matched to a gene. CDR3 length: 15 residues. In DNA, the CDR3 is TGTGCCAGCAGCAGAGAACAGGGGATGTTGGAAAAACTGTTTTTT. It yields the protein CASSREQGMLEKLFF.

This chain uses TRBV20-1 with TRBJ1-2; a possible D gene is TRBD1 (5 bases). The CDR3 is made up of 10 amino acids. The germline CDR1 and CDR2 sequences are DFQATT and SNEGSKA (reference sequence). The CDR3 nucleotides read TGCAGGGCTGGGGCCACTGGCTACACCTTC. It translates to CRAGATGYTF.

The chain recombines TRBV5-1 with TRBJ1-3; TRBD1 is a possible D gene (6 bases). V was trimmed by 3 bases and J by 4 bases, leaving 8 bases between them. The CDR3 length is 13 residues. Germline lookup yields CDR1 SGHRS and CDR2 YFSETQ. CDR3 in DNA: TGCGCCAGCAGCTATGGACAGGGAAACACCATATATTTT. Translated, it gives CASSYGQGNTIYF.

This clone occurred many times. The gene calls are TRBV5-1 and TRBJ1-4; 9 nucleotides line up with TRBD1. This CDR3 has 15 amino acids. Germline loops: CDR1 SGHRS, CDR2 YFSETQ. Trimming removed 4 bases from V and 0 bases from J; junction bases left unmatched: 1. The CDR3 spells CASSRQGATNEKLFF. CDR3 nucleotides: TGCGCCAGCAGCCGACAGGGGGCAACTAATGAAAAACTGTTTTTT. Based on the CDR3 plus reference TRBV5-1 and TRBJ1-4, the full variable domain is KAGVTQTPRYLIKTRGQQVTLSCSPISGHRSVSWYQQTPGQGLQFLFEYFSETQRNKGNFPGRFSGRQFSNSRSEMNVSTLELGDSALYLCASSRQGATNEKLFFGSGTQLSVL.

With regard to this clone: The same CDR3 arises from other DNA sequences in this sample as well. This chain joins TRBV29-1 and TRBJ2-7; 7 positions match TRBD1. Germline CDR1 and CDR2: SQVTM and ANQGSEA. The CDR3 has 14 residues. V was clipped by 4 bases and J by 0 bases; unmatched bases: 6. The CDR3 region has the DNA TGCAGCGTTGCATCGGACAGGCGCTCCTACGAGCAGTACTTC. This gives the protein CSVASDRRSYEQYF.

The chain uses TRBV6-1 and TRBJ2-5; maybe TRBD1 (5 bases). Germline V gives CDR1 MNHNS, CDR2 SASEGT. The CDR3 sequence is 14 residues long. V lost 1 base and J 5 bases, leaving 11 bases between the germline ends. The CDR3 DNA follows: TGTGCCAGCAGTGAAGAAAACAGGAAGGAGACCCAGTACTTC. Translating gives CASSEENRKETQYF.

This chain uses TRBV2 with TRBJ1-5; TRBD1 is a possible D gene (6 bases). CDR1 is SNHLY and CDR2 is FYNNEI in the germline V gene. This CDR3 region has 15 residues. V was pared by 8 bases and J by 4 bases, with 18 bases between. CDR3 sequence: CASGGGSQGNQPQHF. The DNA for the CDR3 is TGTGCCAGCGGGGGGGGATCACAGGGAAATCAGCCCCAGCATTTT. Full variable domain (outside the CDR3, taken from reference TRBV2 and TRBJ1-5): EPEVTQTPSHQVTQMGQEVILRCVPISNHLYFYWYRQILGQKVEFLVSFYNNEISEKSEIFDDQFSVERPDGSNFTLKIRSTKLEDSAMYFCASGGGSQGNQPQHFGDGTRLSIL.

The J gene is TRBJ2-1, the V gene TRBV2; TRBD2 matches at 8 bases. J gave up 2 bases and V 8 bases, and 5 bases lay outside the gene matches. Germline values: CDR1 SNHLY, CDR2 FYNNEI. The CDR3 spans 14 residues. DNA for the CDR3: TGTGCCAGCCAGTCCGGGGGGGCCTACAATGAGCAGTTCTTC. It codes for CASQSGGAYNEQFF. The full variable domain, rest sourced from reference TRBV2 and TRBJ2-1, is EPEVTQTPSHQVTQMGQEVILRCVPISNHLYFYWYRQILGQKVEFLVSFYNNEISEKSEIFDDQFSVERPDGSNFTLKIRSTKLEDSAMYFCASQSGGAYNEQFFGPGTRLTVL.

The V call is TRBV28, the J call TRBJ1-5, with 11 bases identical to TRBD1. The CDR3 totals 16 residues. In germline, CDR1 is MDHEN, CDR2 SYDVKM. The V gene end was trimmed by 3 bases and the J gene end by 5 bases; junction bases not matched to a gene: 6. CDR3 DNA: TGTGCCAGCAGTTTCTCCGGACAGGGGGCATATCAGCCCCAGCATTTT. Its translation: CASSFSGQGAYQPQHF.

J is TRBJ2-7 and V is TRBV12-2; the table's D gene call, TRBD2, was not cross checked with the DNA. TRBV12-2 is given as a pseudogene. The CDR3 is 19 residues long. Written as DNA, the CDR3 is TGTGCAAGTCGCTTAGCTTATAGCGGCCGCAGGGTGGATCTTTTCGAGCAGTACTTC. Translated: CASRLAYSGRRVDLFEQYF.

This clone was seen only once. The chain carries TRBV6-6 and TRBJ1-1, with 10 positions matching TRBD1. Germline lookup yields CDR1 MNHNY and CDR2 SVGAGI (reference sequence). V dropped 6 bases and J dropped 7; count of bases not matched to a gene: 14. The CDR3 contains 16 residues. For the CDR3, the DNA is TGTGCCAGCAGGACCACCGGGACAGGGGTTTTAGGTGAAGCTTTCTTT. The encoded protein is CASRTTGTGVLGEAFF.

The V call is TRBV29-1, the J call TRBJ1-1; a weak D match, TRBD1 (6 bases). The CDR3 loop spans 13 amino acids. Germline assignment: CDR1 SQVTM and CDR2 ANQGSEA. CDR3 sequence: CSQFPGDEAEAFF. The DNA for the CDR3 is TGCAGTCAATTCCCAGGGGACGAGGCTGAAGCTTTCTTT.

The CDR3 loop reads CASSYHGNQPQHF. The CDR3 DNA reads as TGTGCCAGCAGCTACCACGGGAATCAGCCCCAGCATTTT. This chain joins TRBV6-5 and TRBJ1-5; D uncertain. Between the trimmed V and J ends, which lost 6 bases and 4 bases, there was a span of 10 bases. There are 13 residues in the CDR3. Germline CDR1 is MNHEY and CDR2 is SVGAGI.

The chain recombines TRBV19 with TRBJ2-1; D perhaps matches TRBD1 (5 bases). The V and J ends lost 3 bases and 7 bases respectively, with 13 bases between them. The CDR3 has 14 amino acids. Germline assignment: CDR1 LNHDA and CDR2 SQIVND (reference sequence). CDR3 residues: CASSIYQGGNEQFF. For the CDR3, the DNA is TGTGCCAGTAGTATTTACCAGGGTGGGAATGAGCAGTTCTTC.

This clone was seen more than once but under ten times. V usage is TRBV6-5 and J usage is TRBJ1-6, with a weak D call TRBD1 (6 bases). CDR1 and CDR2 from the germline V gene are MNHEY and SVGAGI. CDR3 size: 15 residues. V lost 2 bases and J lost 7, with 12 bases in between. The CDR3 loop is CASSYRQGHNSPLHF. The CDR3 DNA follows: TGTGCCAGCAGTTACAGGCAGGGGCACAATTCACCCCTCCACTTT.

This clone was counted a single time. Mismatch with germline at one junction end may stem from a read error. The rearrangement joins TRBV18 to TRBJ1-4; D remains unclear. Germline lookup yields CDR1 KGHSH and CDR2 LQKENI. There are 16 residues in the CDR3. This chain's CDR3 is CASSPPGGRTSEKLFF. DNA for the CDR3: TGTGCCAGCTCACCACCCGGAGGCCGAACTAGTGAAAAACTGTTTTTT.

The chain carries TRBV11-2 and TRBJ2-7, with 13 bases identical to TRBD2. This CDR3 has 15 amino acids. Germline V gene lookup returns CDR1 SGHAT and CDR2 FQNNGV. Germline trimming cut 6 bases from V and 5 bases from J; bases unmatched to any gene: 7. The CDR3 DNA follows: TGTGCCAGCAGGCGGACTAGCGGGAGATCCCACGAGCAGTACTTC. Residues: CASRRTSGRSHEQYF.

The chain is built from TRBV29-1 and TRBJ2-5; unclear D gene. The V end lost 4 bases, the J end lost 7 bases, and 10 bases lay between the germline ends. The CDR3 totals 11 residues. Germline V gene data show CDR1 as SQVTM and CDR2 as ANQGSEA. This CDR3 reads CSVAESATQYF. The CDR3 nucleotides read TGCAGCGTTGCGGAGTCGGCGACCCAGTACTTC.

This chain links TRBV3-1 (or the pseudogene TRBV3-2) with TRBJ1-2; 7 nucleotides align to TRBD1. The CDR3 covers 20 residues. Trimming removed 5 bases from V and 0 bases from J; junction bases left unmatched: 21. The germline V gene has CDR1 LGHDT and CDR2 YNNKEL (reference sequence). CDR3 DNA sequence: TGTGCCAGCAGCTCCACAGGGGAACGGGGCCACTTAGGTACTAACTATGGCTACACCTTC. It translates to CASSSTGERGHLGTNYGYTF.

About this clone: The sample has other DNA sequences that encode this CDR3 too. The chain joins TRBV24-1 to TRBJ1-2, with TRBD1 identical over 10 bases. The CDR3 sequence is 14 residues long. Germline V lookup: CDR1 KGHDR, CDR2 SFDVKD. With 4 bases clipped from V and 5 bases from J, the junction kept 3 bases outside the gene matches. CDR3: CATSDRDRGYGYTF. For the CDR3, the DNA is TGTGCCACCAGTGACCGGGACAGGGGATATGGCTACACCTTC.

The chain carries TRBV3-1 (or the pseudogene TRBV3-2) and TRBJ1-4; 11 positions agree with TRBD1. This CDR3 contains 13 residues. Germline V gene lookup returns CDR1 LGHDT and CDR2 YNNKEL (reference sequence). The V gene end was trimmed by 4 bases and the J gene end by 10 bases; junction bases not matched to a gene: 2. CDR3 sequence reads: CASSLDRGRKLFF. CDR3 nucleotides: TGTGCCAGCAGCCTGGACAGGGGGCGAAAACTGTTTTTT.

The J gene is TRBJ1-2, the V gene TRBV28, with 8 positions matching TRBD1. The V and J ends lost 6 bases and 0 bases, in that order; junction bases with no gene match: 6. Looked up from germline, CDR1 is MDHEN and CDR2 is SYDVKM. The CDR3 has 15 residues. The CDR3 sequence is CASRDDRGPNYGYTF. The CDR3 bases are TGTGCCAGCAGGGATGACAGGGGTCCTAACTATGGCTACACCTTC.

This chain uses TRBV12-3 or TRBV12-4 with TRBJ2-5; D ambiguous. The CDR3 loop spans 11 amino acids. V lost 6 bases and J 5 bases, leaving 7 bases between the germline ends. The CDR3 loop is CASSPSETQYF. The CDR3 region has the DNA TGTGCCAGCAGCCCTTCGGAGACCCAGTACTTC.